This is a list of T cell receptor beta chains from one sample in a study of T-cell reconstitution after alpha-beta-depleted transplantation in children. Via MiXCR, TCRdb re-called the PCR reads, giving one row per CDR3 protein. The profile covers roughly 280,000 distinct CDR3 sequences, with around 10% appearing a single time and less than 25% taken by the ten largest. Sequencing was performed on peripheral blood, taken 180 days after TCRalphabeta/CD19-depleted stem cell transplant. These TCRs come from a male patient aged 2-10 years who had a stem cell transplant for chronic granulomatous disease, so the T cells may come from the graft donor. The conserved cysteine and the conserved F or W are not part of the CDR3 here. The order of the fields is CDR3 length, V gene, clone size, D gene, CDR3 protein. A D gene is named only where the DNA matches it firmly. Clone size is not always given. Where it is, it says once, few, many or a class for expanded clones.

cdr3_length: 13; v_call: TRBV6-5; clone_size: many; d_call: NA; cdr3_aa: ASSFGGIMNTEAF
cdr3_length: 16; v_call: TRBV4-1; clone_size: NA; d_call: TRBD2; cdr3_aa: ASSQESTLAGVAYEQY
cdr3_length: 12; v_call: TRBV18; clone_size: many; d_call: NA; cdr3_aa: ASSGQGSSYEQY
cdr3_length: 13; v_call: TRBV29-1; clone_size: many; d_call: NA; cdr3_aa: SVERNSGIGGEAF
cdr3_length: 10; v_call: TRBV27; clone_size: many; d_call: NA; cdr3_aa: ASSFRSREQF
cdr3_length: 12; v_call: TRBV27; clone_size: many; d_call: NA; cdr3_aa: ASSFHGVNGELF
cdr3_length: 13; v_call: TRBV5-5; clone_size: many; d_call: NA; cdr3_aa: ASSLGGVSYNEQF
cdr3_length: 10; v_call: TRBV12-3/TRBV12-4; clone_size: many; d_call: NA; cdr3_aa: ASSTQNRAAF
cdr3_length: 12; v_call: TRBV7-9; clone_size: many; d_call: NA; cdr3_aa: ASSPDRLGNTIY
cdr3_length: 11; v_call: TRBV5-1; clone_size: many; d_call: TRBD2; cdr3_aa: QSSGRTTDTQY
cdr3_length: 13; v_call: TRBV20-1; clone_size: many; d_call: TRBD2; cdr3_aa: SAREWGGSGDTQY
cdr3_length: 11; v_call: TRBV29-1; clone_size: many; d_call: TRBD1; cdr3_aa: SVGGQKKETQY
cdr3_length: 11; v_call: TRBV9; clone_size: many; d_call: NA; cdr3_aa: ASSVVINTEAF
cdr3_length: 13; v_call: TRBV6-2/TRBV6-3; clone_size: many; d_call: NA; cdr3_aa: ASTNITDFFHEQF
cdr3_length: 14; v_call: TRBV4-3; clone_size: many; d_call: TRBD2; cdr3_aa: ASSPLPGGNTGELF
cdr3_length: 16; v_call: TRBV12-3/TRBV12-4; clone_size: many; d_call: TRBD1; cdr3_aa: ASTPGTGTRASGNTIY
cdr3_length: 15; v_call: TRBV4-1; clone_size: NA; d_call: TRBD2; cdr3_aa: ASSLTLMLAGINEQF
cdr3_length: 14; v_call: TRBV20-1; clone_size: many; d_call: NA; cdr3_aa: SARATGTLRSDEQF
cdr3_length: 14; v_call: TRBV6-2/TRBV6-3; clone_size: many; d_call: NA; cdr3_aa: ASSRDGASANYGYT
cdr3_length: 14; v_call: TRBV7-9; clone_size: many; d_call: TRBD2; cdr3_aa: ASSPPRRGVGETQY
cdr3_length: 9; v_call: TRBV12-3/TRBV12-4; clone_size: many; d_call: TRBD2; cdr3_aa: ASSLSGKQY
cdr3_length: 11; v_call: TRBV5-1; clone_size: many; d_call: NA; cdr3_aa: ASSARTDNEQF
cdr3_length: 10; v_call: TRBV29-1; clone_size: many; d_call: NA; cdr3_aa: SAVAPSTEAF
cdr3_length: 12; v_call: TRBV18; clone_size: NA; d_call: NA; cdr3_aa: ASSVTAGGEKLF
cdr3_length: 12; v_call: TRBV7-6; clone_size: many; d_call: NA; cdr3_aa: ASSLVRAGQPQH
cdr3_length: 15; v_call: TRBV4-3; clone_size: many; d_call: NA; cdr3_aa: ASSRPAVGANTGELF
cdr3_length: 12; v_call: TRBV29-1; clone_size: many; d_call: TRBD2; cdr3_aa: SGRLAGATGELF
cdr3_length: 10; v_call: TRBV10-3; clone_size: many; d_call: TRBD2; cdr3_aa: AISAGGYEQY
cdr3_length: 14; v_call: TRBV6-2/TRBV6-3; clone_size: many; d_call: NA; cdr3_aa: ASSYSPAGDRETQY
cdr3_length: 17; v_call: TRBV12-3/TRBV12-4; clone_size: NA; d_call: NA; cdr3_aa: ASSLFHNLGPLAKNIQY
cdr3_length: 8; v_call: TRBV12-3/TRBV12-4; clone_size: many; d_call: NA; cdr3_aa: ASKGETQY
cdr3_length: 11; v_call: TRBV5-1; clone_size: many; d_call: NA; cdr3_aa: ASSLGATGELF
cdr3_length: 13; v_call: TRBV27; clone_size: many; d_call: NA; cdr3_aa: ASSLVGVSNQPQH
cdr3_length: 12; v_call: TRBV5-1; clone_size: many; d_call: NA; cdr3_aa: ASSLGGTTDTQY
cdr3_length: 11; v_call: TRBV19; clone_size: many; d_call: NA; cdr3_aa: ASSPRGHNEQF
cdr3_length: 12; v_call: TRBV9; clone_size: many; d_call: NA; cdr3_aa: ASSASPTTETQY
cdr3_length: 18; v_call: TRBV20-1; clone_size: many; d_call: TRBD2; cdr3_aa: SARDQSGLAGDRSYNEQF
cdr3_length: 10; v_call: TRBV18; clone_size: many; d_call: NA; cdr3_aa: ASSPEGETQY
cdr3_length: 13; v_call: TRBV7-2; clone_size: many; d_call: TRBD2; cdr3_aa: ASSLASGTTYEQY
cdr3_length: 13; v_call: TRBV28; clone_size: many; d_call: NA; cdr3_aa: ASSPSAGAKNIQY
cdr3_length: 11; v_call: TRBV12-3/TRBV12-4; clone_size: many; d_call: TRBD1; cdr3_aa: ASSLTGAGGYT
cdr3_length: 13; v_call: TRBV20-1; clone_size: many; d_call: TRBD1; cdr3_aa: SARDAQGPKNIQY
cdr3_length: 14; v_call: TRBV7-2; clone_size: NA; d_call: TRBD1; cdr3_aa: ASSFGTGRGTDTQY
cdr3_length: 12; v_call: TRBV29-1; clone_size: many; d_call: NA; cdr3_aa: SVRAARGTDTQY
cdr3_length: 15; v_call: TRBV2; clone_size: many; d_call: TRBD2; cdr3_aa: ASSEGVGAGGAHEQF
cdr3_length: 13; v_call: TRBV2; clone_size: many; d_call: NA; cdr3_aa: ASSEALRGTGELF
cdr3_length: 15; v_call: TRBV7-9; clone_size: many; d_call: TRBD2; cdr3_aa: ASSLALAGGSTDTQY
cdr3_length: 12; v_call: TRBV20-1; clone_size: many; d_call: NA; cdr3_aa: SARVNRGGGEQF
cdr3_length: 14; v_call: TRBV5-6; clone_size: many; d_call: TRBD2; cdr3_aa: ASSLGTIGTNYEQY
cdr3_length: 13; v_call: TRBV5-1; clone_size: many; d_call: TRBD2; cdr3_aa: ASSLLAGGPYEQY